A selection of T cell receptor beta chains follows, all from one sample in a study of cytomegalovirus exposure and HLA in healthy donors. Data came from immunoSEQ multiplex PCR; TCRdb stores just in-frame clones and leaves some out. The sample carries hundreds of thousands of clones, roughly 70% recorded once. The sequenced material came from PBMCs. These receptors were collected from a female donor in good health and CMV-seronegative. CDR3s include the opening cysteine and the closing phenylalanine or tryptophan. Each record gives: D gene, V gene, J gene, clone size, CDR3 protein, CDR3 DNA. A D gene is named only where the DNA matches it firmly. Clone size is given for some rows only: seen once, a few or many times, or a class if the clone is expanded.

d_gene: -; v_gene: TRBV6-6; j_gene: TRBJ2-1; abundance: -; CDR3aa: CASRTERSSYNEQFF; CDR3nt: TGTGCCAGCAGGACCGAGAGGAGCTCCTACAATGAGCAGTTCTTC
d_gene: -; v_gene: TRBV13; j_gene: TRBJ2-2; abundance: -; CDR3aa: CASSPRGHLNTGELFF; CDR3nt: TGTGCCAGCAGCCCACGGGGACACCTCAACACCGGGGAGCTGTTTTTT
d_gene: -; v_gene: TRBV5-1; j_gene: TRBJ1-1; abundance: few; CDR3aa: CASSLFPEREAFF; CDR3nt: TGCGCCAGCAGCTTGTTTCCAGAACGTGAAGCTTTCTTT
d_gene: -; v_gene: TRBV10-1; j_gene: TRBJ2-5; abundance: -; CDR3aa: CASSEGVETQYF; CDR3nt: TGCGCCAGCAGTGAGGGAGTGGAGACCCAGTACTTC
d_gene: -; v_gene: TRBV9; j_gene: TRBJ2-3; abundance: -; CDR3aa: CASSVDVYTDTQYF; CDR3nt: TGTGCCAGCAGCGTAGATGTCTACACAGATACGCAGTATTTT
d_gene: -; v_gene: TRBV30; j_gene: TRBJ1-1; abundance: -; CDR3aa: CARSDTEYTEAFF; CDR3nt: TGTGCCAGGTCGGATACAGAGTACACTGAAGCTTTCTTT
d_gene: -; v_gene: TRBV4-1; j_gene: TRBJ2-7; abundance: -; CDR3aa: CASSQDWLASPYEQYF; CDR3nt: TGCGCCAGCAGCCAAGATTGGCTAGCGTCCCCCTACGAGCAGTACTTC
d_gene: -; v_gene: TRBV27; j_gene: TRBJ2-7; abundance: -; CDR3aa: CASSFGRGYEQYF; CDR3nt: TGTGCCAGCAGTTTTGGCAGGGGTTACGAGCAGTACTTC
d_gene: TRBD1; v_gene: TRBV9; j_gene: TRBJ1-3; abundance: few; CDR3aa: CASSVAWDRPNPSSGNTIYF; CDR3nt: TGTGCCAGCAGCGTAGCCTGGGACAGGCCAAACCCGAGCTCTGGAAACACCATATATTTT
d_gene: -; v_gene: TRBV6-1; j_gene: TRBJ2-3; abundance: -; CDR3aa: CASSDFGLGTDTQYF; CDR3nt: TGTGCCAGCAGTGATTTTGGACTCGGCACAGATACGCAGTATTTT
d_gene: TRBD2; v_gene: TRBV29-1; j_gene: TRBJ2-7; abundance: -; CDR3aa: CSVGLAGWSEQYF; CDR3nt: TGCAGCGTAGGGCTAGCGGGATGGAGCGAGCAGTACTTC
d_gene: -; v_gene: TRBV11-2; j_gene: TRBJ1-5; abundance: -; CDR3aa: CASSPDPNQPQHF; CDR3nt: TGTGCCAGCAGCCCAGATCCCAATCAGCCCCAGCATTTT
d_gene: TRBD1; v_gene: TRBV19; j_gene: TRBJ2-1; abundance: -; CDR3aa: CASRRPGQGAGEQFF; CDR3nt: TGTGCCAGTAGACGTCCGGGACAGGGAGCAGGTGAGCAGTTCTTC
d_gene: TRBD1; v_gene: TRBV6-5; j_gene: TRBJ2-7; abundance: -; CDR3aa: CASRQGADEQYF; CDR3nt: TGTGCCAGCAGACAGGGGGCCGACGAGCAGTACTTC
d_gene: -; v_gene: TRBV30; j_gene: TRBJ1-1; abundance: -; CDR3aa: CAWRRGDAEAFF; CDR3nt: TGTGCCTGGCGTCGGGGTGACGCTGAAGCTTTCTTT
d_gene: -; v_gene: TRBV10-1; j_gene: TRBJ2-7; abundance: -; CDR3aa: CASSESSGIPRDEQYF; CDR3nt: TGCGCCAGCAGTGAGTCCTCCGGGATCCCCAGAGACGAGCAGTACTTC
d_gene: TRBD1; v_gene: TRBV19; j_gene: TRBJ1-5; abundance: -; CDR3aa: CASSAETGQVTGQPQHF; CDR3nt: TGTGCCAGTAGTGCAGAGACGGGACAGGTTACGGGTCAGCCCCAGCATTTT
d_gene: -; v_gene: TRBV6-1; j_gene: TRBJ2-6; abundance: few; CDR3aa: CASSEEGGAAGANVLTF; CDR3nt: TGTGCCAGCAGTGAAGAAGGGGGGGCAGCTGGGGCCAACGTCCTGACTTTC
d_gene: -; v_gene: TRBV5-4; j_gene: TRBJ1-6; abundance: -; CDR3aa: CASSLGGRALNSPLHF; CDR3nt: TGTGCCAGCAGCTTGGGCGGCAGGGCCCTTAATTCACCCCTCCACTTT
d_gene: -; v_gene: TRBV29-1; j_gene: TRBJ2-7; abundance: few; CDR3aa: CSVDAGAARRVEQYF; CDR3nt: TGCAGCGTTGACGCAGGAGCGGCCAGGAGGGTCGAGCAGTACTTC
d_gene: -; v_gene: TRBV7-2; j_gene: TRBJ2-3; abundance: -; CDR3aa: CASETSNTQYF; CDR3nt: TGTGCCAGCGAAACTTCGAATACGCAGTATTTT
d_gene: TRBD2; v_gene: TRBV5-1; j_gene: TRBJ2-5; abundance: -; CDR3aa: CASSLGLAGRQETQYF; CDR3nt: TGCGCCAGCAGCTTGGGCCTAGCGGGTCGCCAAGAGACCCAGTACTTC
d_gene: TRBD1; v_gene: TRBV7-2; j_gene: TRBJ1-4; abundance: few; CDR3aa: CASSATGTGEWEKLFF; CDR3nt: TGTGCCAGCAGCGCGACCGGGACAGGGGAGTGGGAAAAACTGTTTTTT
d_gene: -; v_gene: TRBV18; j_gene: TRBJ1-2; abundance: -; CDR3aa: CASSLGQNFYGYTF; CDR3nt: TGTGCCAGCTCACTTGGACAGAACTTCTATGGCTACACCTTC
d_gene: -; v_gene: TRBV11-1; j_gene: TRBJ1-1; abundance: -; CDR3aa: CASSAARLNTEAFF; CDR3nt: TGTGCCAGCAGCGCCGCCCGGTTGAACACTGAAGCTTTCTTT
d_gene: -; v_gene: TRBV2; j_gene: TRBJ2-3; abundance: -; CDR3aa: CASSELPRGTDTQYF; CDR3nt: TGTGCCAGCAGTGAACTTCCTCGGGGCACAGATACGCAGTATTTT
d_gene: -; v_gene: TRBV9; j_gene: TRBJ1-2; abundance: -; CDR3aa: CASSVDPEQAGGYTF; CDR3nt: TGTGCCAGCAGCGTAGATCCCGAACAGGCCGGCGGCTACACCTTC
d_gene: TRBD1; v_gene: TRBV5-6; j_gene: TRBJ2-1; abundance: -; CDR3aa: CASSLGVGTGVNEQFF; CDR3nt: TGTGCCAGCAGCTTGGGGGTCGGGACAGGGGTCAATGAGCAGTTCTTC
d_gene: -; v_gene: TRBV30; j_gene: TRBJ2-1; abundance: -; CDR3aa: CAWSEGRTEYNEQFF; CDR3nt: TGTGCCTGGAGTGAGGGTCGGACAGAGTACAATGAGCAGTTCTTC
d_gene: -; v_gene: TRBV5-1; j_gene: TRBJ1-2; abundance: -; CDR3aa: CASSFWAEYGYTF; CDR3nt: TGCGCCAGCAGCTTCTGGGCAGAATATGGCTACACCTTC
d_gene: TRBD1; v_gene: TRBV19; j_gene: TRBJ1-1; abundance: -; CDR3aa: CASSMIGGAEAFF; CDR3nt: TGTGCCAGTAGTATGATAGGGGGCGCGGAAGCTTTCTTT
d_gene: -; v_gene: TRBV30; j_gene: TRBJ1-1; abundance: -; CDR3aa: CAWSLSLRNTEAFF; CDR3nt: TGTGCCTGGAGCTTGAGTCTTCGGAACACTGAAGCTTTCTTT
d_gene: TRBD2; v_gene: TRBV4-1; j_gene: TRBJ2-1; abundance: -; CDR3aa: CASSRPGLGVNEQFF; CDR3nt: TGCGCCAGCAGCCGACCGGGACTAGGGGTCAATGAGCAGTTCTTC
d_gene: TRBD2; v_gene: TRBV18; j_gene: TRBJ2-1; abundance: -; CDR3aa: CASSPRTSAINGNEQFF; CDR3nt: TGTGCCAGCTCACCACGGACTAGCGCGATAAACGGGAATGAGCAGTTCTTC
d_gene: TRBD2; v_gene: TRBV4-1; j_gene: TRBJ2-7; abundance: -; CDR3aa: CASSQGTSGPYEQYF; CDR3nt: TGCGCCAGCAGCCAGGGGACTAGCGGTCCCTACGAGCAGTACTTC
d_gene: -; v_gene: TRBV6-5; j_gene: TRBJ2-2; abundance: -; CDR3aa: CASSVLEDTGELFF; CDR3nt: TGTGCCAGCAGTGTACTAGAGGACACCGGGGAGCTGTTTTTT
d_gene: -; v_gene: TRBV6-4; j_gene: TRBJ2-3; abundance: few; CDR3aa: CASGISGSGTDTQYF; CDR3nt: TGTGCCAGCGGGATTTCCGGGAGTGGCACAGATACGCAGTATTTT
d_gene: -; v_gene: TRBV15; j_gene: TRBJ1-3; abundance: -; CDR3aa: CATSRGKGDTIYF; CDR3nt: TGTGCCACCAGCAGAGGCAAGGGGGACACCATATATTTT
d_gene: TRBD1; v_gene: TRBV5-1; j_gene: TRBJ2-5; abundance: -; CDR3aa: CASSSGQGALETQYF; CDR3nt: TGCGCCAGCAGCTCGGGACAGGGGGCCCTGGAGACCCAGTACTTC
d_gene: TRBD1; v_gene: TRBV28; j_gene: TRBJ1-2; abundance: -; CDR3aa: CASSTGVSEGYTF; CDR3nt: TGTGCCAGCAGCACAGGGGTTTCGGAAGGCTACACCTTC
d_gene: TRBD2; v_gene: TRBV14; j_gene: TRBJ2-1; abundance: -; CDR3aa: CASSHQWNGGSKNEQFF; CDR3nt: TGTGCCAGCAGCCATCAGTGGAACGGCGGGAGTAAGAATGAGCAGTTCTTC
d_gene: -; v_gene: TRBV28; j_gene: TRBJ1-4; abundance: -; CDR3aa: CASSFHLGLGGEKLFF; CDR3nt: TGTGCCAGCAGTTTCCATCTAGGGCTAGGAGGTGAAAAACTGTTTTTT
d_gene: -; v_gene: TRBV5-5; j_gene: TRBJ1-2; abundance: -; CDR3aa: CASSLEDRFYGYTF; CDR3nt: TGTGCCAGCAGCTTGGAGGACAGATTCTATGGCTACACCTTC
d_gene: TRBD2; v_gene: TRBV6-1; j_gene: TRBJ2-7; abundance: once; CDR3aa: CASGGPQAGEQYF; CDR3nt: TGTGCCAGCGGGGGACCACAAGCGGGGGAGCAGTACTTC
d_gene: -; v_gene: TRBV5-1; j_gene: TRBJ2-1; abundance: -; CDR3aa: CASTSRGSYNEQFF; CDR3nt: TGCGCCAGCACCTCCAGGGGCTCCTACAATGAGCAGTTCTTC
d_gene: -; v_gene: TRBV28; j_gene: TRBJ2-1; abundance: -; CDR3aa: CASREGRRNEQFF; CDR3nt: TGTGCCAGCAGGGAGGGCCGACGTAATGAGCAGTTCTTC
d_gene: -; v_gene: TRBV6-4; j_gene: TRBJ2-1; abundance: -; CDR3aa: CASSAGLNNEQFF; CDR3nt: TGTGCCAGCAGTGCGGGACTGAACAATGAGCAGTTCTTC
d_gene: TRBD2; v_gene: TRBV27; j_gene: TRBJ2-1; abundance: -; CDR3aa: CATRAIAGGPNNEQFF; CDR3nt: TGTGCCACCAGGGCAATAGCGGGAGGACCCAACAATGAGCAGTTCTTC
d_gene: -; v_gene: TRBV7-2; j_gene: TRBJ1-1; abundance: -; CDR3aa: CASYWAGHPSGQAFF; CDR3nt: TGTGCCAGCTATTGGGCCGGACATCCTTCTGGCCAAGCTTTCTTT
d_gene: -; v_gene: TRBV4-2; j_gene: TRBJ2-3; abundance: few; CDR3aa: CASSQDRASGTDTQYF; CDR3nt: TGTGCCAGCAGCCAAGATCGGGCTAGCGGCACAGATACGCAGTATTTT
d_gene: -; v_gene: TRBV28; j_gene: TRBJ2-2; abundance: few; CDR3aa: CASSLPANTGELFF; CDR3nt: TGTGCCAGCAGTTTACCCGCGAACACCGGGGAGCTGTTTTTT
d_gene: TRBD1; v_gene: TRBV5-1; j_gene: TRBJ1-4; abundance: -; CDR3aa: CASRPDGTGREKLFF; CDR3nt: TGCGCCAGCAGACCAGACGGGACAGGCCGCGAAAAACTGTTTTTT
d_gene: TRBD2; v_gene: TRBV29-1; j_gene: TRBJ2-5; abundance: few; CDR3aa: CSVPTWTSGKETQYF; CDR3nt: TGCAGCGTCCCGACCTGGACTAGCGGGAAGGAGACCCAGTACTTC
d_gene: -; v_gene: TRBV18; j_gene: TRBJ1-5; abundance: -; CDR3aa: CASSPGSGGNQPQHF; CDR3nt: TGTGCCAGCTCGCCAGGTTCAGGGGGCAATCAGCCCCAGCATTTT
d_gene: TRBD1; v_gene: TRBV4-1; j_gene: TRBJ1-2; abundance: -; CDR3aa: CASSQDAQGVTTNYGYTF; CDR3nt: TGCGCCAGCAGCCAAGATGCCCAGGGGGTCACCACTAACTATGGCTACACCTTC
d_gene: TRBD2; v_gene: TRBV7-9; j_gene: TRBJ2-3; abundance: -; CDR3aa: CASSLLAGGADTQYF; CDR3nt: TGTGCCAGCAGCCTACTAGCGGGAGGGGCAGATACGCAGTATTTT
d_gene: TRBD2; v_gene: TRBV27; j_gene: TRBJ2-1; abundance: -; CDR3aa: CASSQINNLAGAGGEFF; CDR3nt: TGTGCCAGCAGTCAAATTAACAATCTAGCGGGAGCAGGGGGAGAGTTCTTC
d_gene: -; v_gene: TRBV4-1; j_gene: TRBJ1-1; abundance: -; CDR3aa: CASSQVDRKGNTEAFF; CDR3nt: TGCGCCAGCAGCCAAGTTGACAGGAAGGGGAACACTGAAGCTTTCTTT
d_gene: TRBD1; v_gene: TRBV28; j_gene: TRBJ1-5; abundance: -; CDR3aa: CASKGASQPQHF; CDR3nt: TGTGCCAGCAAGGGGGCTAGTCAGCCCCAGCATTTT
d_gene: -; v_gene: TRBV6-1; j_gene: TRBJ2-1; abundance: -; CDR3aa: CASGGLQEQFF; CDR3nt: TGTGCCAGCGGGGGGTTACAAGAGCAGTTCTTC